Listed below are T cell receptor beta chains from one sample, sequenced in a study of T cells in Graves' hyperthyroidism and ophthalmopathy. TCRdb used MiXCR to reprocess the multiplex PCR reads, holding one entry per CDR3 protein. The data show over 500,000 distinct CDR3 sequences, 15% to 20% seen once. The material sequenced was blood. Receptors were obtained from a young woman with Graves' ophthalmopathy. Each CDR3 is given with its conserved first and last residue. D genes are given only for firm matches. Rows may omit the clone size; those that give it use once, few, many or a size class.

j_call | clone_size | d_call | v_call | cdr3_length | cdr3_nt | cdr3_aa
TRBJ1-2 | many | . | TRBV12-3/TRBV12-4 | 13 | TGTGCCAGCACCTCCGGGGGGGGAGAAGGCTACACCTTC | CASTSGGGEGYTF
TRBJ2-4 | . | TRBD1 | TRBV20-1 | 12 | TGCAGTGCCCCGGACAGGGGATACATTCAGTACTTC | CSAPDRGYIQYF
TRBJ1-1 | . | . | TRBV6-1 | 14 | TGTGCCACCCTTAGGGGGGGTATTAACACTGAAGCTTTCTTT | CATLRGGINTEAFF
TRBJ1-5 | . | TRBD1 | TRBV28 | 16 | TGTGCCAGCAGTTTCGCGGGGACAGTGTCTTTCCAGCCCCAGCATTTT | CASSFAGTVSFQPQHF
TRBJ2-7 | many | . | TRBV7-2 | 13 | TGTGCCAGCAGCTTAGAAATAGGCTACGAGCAGTACTTC | CASSLEIGYEQYF
TRBJ2-1 | many | TRBD2 | TRBV3-1 | 15 | TGTGCCAGCAGCCAAGATGCTGCTAGCGGGAGGGAGCAGTTCTTC | CASSQDAASGREQFF
TRBJ2-5 | few | . | TRBV5-6 | 13 | TGTGCCAGCAGCTTGGAGGAGGAGGAGACCCAGTACTTC | CASSLEEEETQYF
TRBJ1-2 | . | TRBD1 | TRBV19 | 13 | TGTGCCACCGCCGGGACAGGGGGGAACGGCTACACCTTC | CATAGTGGNGYTF
TRBJ2-1 | many | . | TRBV4-1 | 14 | TGCGCCAGCAGCCCCTTCGTTTCAGGGAATGAGCAGTTCTTC | CASSPFVSGNEQFF
TRBJ2-7 | . | . | TRBV6-1 | 13 | TGTGCCAGCAGTGAAAGGGACCCTCGGGAGCAGTACTTC | CASSERDPREQYF
TRBJ2-5 | . | TRBD1 | TRBV29-1 | 11 | TGCAGCGTCCGGGACAGGGGGCAACAGTACTTC | CSVRDRGQQYF
TRBJ2-1 | . | TRBD2 | TRBV6-2/TRBV6-3 | 16 | TGTGCCAGCAGCTCCGGGACTAGCGGGGGGGCCAATGAGCAGTTCTTC | CASSSGTSGGANEQFF
TRBJ1-2 | . | TRBD1 | TRBV5-1 | 17 | TGTGCCAGCAGCCTCCGGACAGGGGGCGTCTCTAACTATGGCTACACCTTC | CASSLRTGGVSNYGYTF
TRBJ2-1 | many | TRBD2 | TRBV20-1 | 15 | TGCAGTGCTGCCCTCGGTAGCGGGAGCTACAATGAGCAGTTCTTC | CSAALGSGSYNEQFF
TRBJ2-2 | . | . | TRBV20-1 | 12 | TGCAGTGCTAGTGCTCGAGCCGGGGAGCTGTTTTTT | CSASARAGELFF
TRBJ1-6 | few | TRBD1 | TRBV3-1 | 16 | TGTGCCAGCAGCTCTGGACAGGTCCTAGATAATTCACCCCTCCACTTT | CASSSGQVLDNSPLHF
TRBJ2-2 | . | TRBD2 | TRBV12-3/TRBV12-4 | 16 | TGTGCCAGCAGTCCCAAGCGGGGGGGCCGAACCGGGGAGCTGTTTTTT | CASSPKRGGRTGELFF
TRBJ2-1 | few | TRBD2 | TRBV4-2 | 16 | TGTGCCAGCAGCCAAGTACGCAGCGGGGGGGTAGGTGAGCAGTTCTTC | CASSQVRSGGVGEQFF
TRBJ2-7 | many | . | TRBV28 | 13 | TGTGCCAGCAGTTTTGCACAGGCCTACGAGCAGTACTTC | CASSFAQAYEQYF
TRBJ1-6 | . | . | TRBV27 | 15 | TGTGCCAGCAGTTTATCCCATTCCTATAATTCACCCCTCCACTTT | CASSLSHSYNSPLHF
TRBJ2-1 | many | . | TRBV28 | 16 | TGTGCCAGCAGACAACCCCCCGGGCCGAAGAACTATGAGCAGTTCTTC | CASRQPPGPKNYEQFF
TRBJ2-1 | few | . | TRBV2 | 15 | TGTGCCAGCACCCTCAAACTCCTGTCATACAATGAGCAGTTCTTC | CASTLKLLSYNEQFF
TRBJ2-3 | few | TRBD1 | TRBV18 | 18 | TGTGCCAGCTCACCACCGCAGGGACAGGGTTTAGCAGGAGATACGCAGTATTTT | CASSPPQGQGLAGDTQYF
TRBJ1-2 | . | TRBD1 | TRBV6-2/TRBV6-3 | 15 | TGTGCCAGCAGTGCCCGGGACAGGGGGCTGGGAGGCTACACCTTC | CASSARDRGLGGYTF
TRBJ2-3 | many | . | TRBV18 | 14 | TGTGCCAGCTCACCTACGGGCCCCACAGATACGCAGTATTTT | CASSPTGPTDTQYF
TRBJ2-1 | . | . | TRBV20-1 | 15 | TGCAGTGCTAGCGGGTGGGCGCAGTCCTACAATGAGCAGTTCTTC | CSASGWAQSYNEQFF
TRBJ2-5 | . | . | TRBV29-1 | 14 | TGCAGCGTTGAATACTTAGGCCACCGAGAGACCCAGTACTTC | CSVEYLGHRETQYF
TRBJ2-3 | . | TRBD2 | TRBV20-1 | 15 | TGCAGTGCTGAGCTAGCGGGGTGGAGCACAGATACGCAGTATTTT | CSAELAGWSTDTQYF
TRBJ2-3 | many | . | TRBV18 | 13 | TGTGCCAGCTCCAGGGACAGCACAGATACGCAGTATTTT | CASSRDSTDTQYF
TRBJ1-2 | many | . | TRBV10-3 | 13 | TGTGCCATACGTACCGGACAGACCTATGGCTACACCTTC | CAIRTGQTYGYTF
TRBJ1-2 | . | . | TRBV30 | 13 | TGTGCCTGGAGAGCCCGGGAGCTCTATGGCTACACCTTC | CAWRARELYGYTF
TRBJ2-7 | many | TRBD2 | TRBV20-1 | 17 | TGCAGTGCTAGAGATTTTAGCGGGAGGTTTGGCTCCTACGAGCAGTACTTC | CSARDFSGRFGSYEQYF
TRBJ2-7 | few | TRBD1 | TRBV6-2/TRBV6-3 | 14 | TGTGCCAGTTCAGGGGCAGGGGGCACATACGAGCAGTACTTC | CASSGAGGTYEQYF
TRBJ2-5 | few | . | TRBV5-1 | 14 | TGCGCCAGCAGCTTGGAGGGAATCCTGGAGACCCAGTACTTC | CASSLEGILETQYF
TRBJ1-1 | many | . | TRBV5-1 | 15 | TGCGCCAGCAGCTTGGGGGCACGTCAGAACACTGAAGCTTTCTTT | CASSLGARQNTEAFF
TRBJ2-7 | many | . | TRBV2 | 15 | TGTGCCAGCCAAAAAATCACGGTAAAGGACTACGAGCAGTACTTC | CASQKITVKDYEQYF
TRBJ2-1 | few | TRBD2 | TRBV6-1 | 17 | TGTGCCAGCAGTGAAGTGTTCGGACTAGCGGCCTACAATGAGCAGTTCTTC | CASSEVFGLAAYNEQFF
TRBJ1-2 | . | . | TRBV12-3/TRBV12-4 | 16 | TGTGCCAGCAGTTCAACACCGACAGGATTACTCTATGGCTACACCTTC | CASSSTPTGLLYGYTF
TRBJ1-1 | many | . | TRBV29-1 | 13 | TGCAGCGTTGTATCCGCGACGAACACTGAAGCTTTCTTT | CSVVSATNTEAFF